This TCR beta chain comes out of a study of molecular identifiers for immune sequencing clone quantification listed by TCRdb under 2018. Context from the whole study: For a replicate experiment, RNA from 20,000 or 100,000 naive CD8 T cells was divided into five aliquots, of which four were sequenced. The study was a methods study using CD8 T cells to benchmark molecular-identifier clustering-based TCR repertoire sequencing (MIDCIRS) and TCR RNA copy counting.

Libraries of naive CD8 T cells were generated from approximately 20,000 to 1,000,000 sorted cells, with 10%, 30% or 50% of the purified RNA used. Naive CD8 T cells were FACS-sorted as CD8+CD4-CCR7+CD45RA+ on a BD FACSAria II into RLT Plus buffer. To test detection sensitivity, Jurkat RNA equal to some 11 TCR copies was added to samples of about 19,000-1,100,000 naive CD8 T cells. CD8 T cells were enriched using RosetteSep CD8+ T Cell Enrichment Cocktail and Ficoll-Paque, and the enriched cells then underwent ACK red cell lysis. This clonotype was counted at least ten times. No antigen is known for it. Within one base of it there is no much larger clone, and no base qualities were kept. Its CDR3 holds 12 amino acids, cysteine through phenylalanine. Here the CDR3 DNA is all that survives: 36 bases in frame from base 1. For CDR1 and CDR2, the germline V gene lists SGDLS and YYNGEE. The junction shows trimming of 6 bases on V and 3 bases on J, plus 6 bases between the germline ends.

The method behind the library was PCR. The instrument was a NextSeq 500. Bulk TCR libraries were made following a previously described method, with the TCR primers given in Table S5. The Qiagen AllPrep DNA/RNA kit was used to purify total RNA. Reads from multiple sequencing runs of the same library were pooled before analysis. Concerning the study's data processing: Reads were retained only if their TCR constant sequence matched exactly, and those retained reads were trimmed to 150 nt and grouped according to their 12-nt molecular barcodes. Reads in each barcode group were sub-clustered using a 15% Levenshtein threshold, and a quality-weighted consensus sequence was built for each RNA molecule. Non-functional sequences were removed, as were lower-count sequences one edit away from another. Based on fitting two negative binomial distributions, any barcode sub-cluster with under 20% of the maximum read count was discarded. Using fastp trimming at Q25 and MiXCR clonotype assembly, TCRdb reanalyzed the public sequencing data and kept in-frame beta chains. Rows are unified per CDR3 protein, each entry keeping the most common DNA and genes. The V and J calls follow TCRdb's processing rather than the paper's. The sample includes approximately 97,000 distinct CDR3 sequences, with 20% to 25% observed a single time. The ten top clones hold around 1% of the sample.

What the authors observed across the whole study: Identical TCR molecules sharing a barcode could cause highly expanded clone sizes to be underestimated. In CMV-specific effector cells, clones with more than 20 RNA copies accounted for over 99% of molecules, whereas in naive cells such clones accounted for under 1%. When barcode sub-clustering was left out, chimeric consensus sequences inflated TCR diversity, with chimeras reaching as high as 47%. Spiked-in Jurkat TCR RNA (approximately 10 copies' worth), which is not part of the donor repertoire, was contained in the naive libraries. Modeling estimated about three recovered TCR RNA copies per cell, compared with about 10 by digital PCR, which implies roughly 29% capture efficiency. Spiked-in Jurkat TCR RNA equivalent to a single cell was reported to be detectable even among 750,000 to 1,000,000 naive CD8 T cells.

The TCR sequence derives from a human donor in good health. Some libraries in this study had Jurkat cell RNA spiked in. Sequences were obtained from naive CD8+ T cells from blood, with Jurkat cell RNA spiked in. The sample's cell subset or site label, decoded: FACS-sorted CD8+CD4-CCR7+CD45RA+ naive T cells. The chain couples TRBV9 to TRBJ2-2; no D segment can be confidently identified. Here the CDR3 is given as CASNSDTGELFF. In nucleotides, the sequence is TGTGCCAGCAACTCTGACACCGGGGAGCTGTTTTTT.